This T cell receptor (beta chain) was captured by sequencing in a study of early T cells in non-severe SARS-CoV-2 infection. TCRdb fed the 5' RACE reads into MiXCR, producing one record per CDR3 protein. Among approximately 71,000 distinct CDR3 sequences listed, 12% were seen once. Trimming at V came to 2 bases and at J to 1 base, leaving 5 bases not matched to a gene. The CDR3 length is 15 residues. The germline gives CDR1 SEHNR, CDR2 FQNEAQ (reference sequence). Sequenced material: whole blood. The TCR comes from an adult who was a healthcare worker with PCR-confirmed SARS-CoV-2 infection or an uninfected control (not recorded which). V usage is TRBV7-9 and J usage is TRBJ2-7, with 7 bases that match TRBD1. The CDR3 bases are TGTGCCAGCAGCTTAACTAGGGGGCCTTCCTACGAGCAGTACTTC. This codes for CASSLTRGPSYEQYF.